Listed below are T cell receptor beta chains from one sample, sequenced in a study of metastatic and nonmetastatic thyroid tumors. With MiXCR, TCRdb reprocessed the PCR reads. This table holds tens of thousands of clones, 20% to 25% found once. Sequencing was carried out using tumor tissue. The source is a female donor with papillary thyroid cancer or a benign thyroid nodule (not recorded which). Some clones in this sample may be carry-over from other donors' samples. Each CDR3 is given with its conserved first and last residue. The D gene is left open where the match is weak. A clone size is listed for some rows: how often the clone was seen (once, few, many), or a class if it is expanded.

TRBJ2-7,-,medium-sized,TRBV7-2,CASSLRQEIAYEQYF,TGTGCCAGCAGCCTCCGACAAGAGATTGCCTACGAGCAGTACTTC
TRBJ2-7,TRBD2,few,TRBV20-1,CSASVGLAINYEQYF,TGCAGTGCTAGTGTGGGACTAGCGATAAACTACGAGCAGTACTTC
TRBJ2-3,-,many,TRBV6-2/TRBV6-3,CASSYGGLITDTQYF,TGTGCCAGCAGCTACGGGGGACTCATCACAGATACGCAGTATTTT
TRBJ1-4,-,few,TRBV6-2/TRBV6-3,CASSYSPREKLFF,TGTGCCAGCAGTTACTCCCCGAGGGAAAAACTGTTTTTT
TRBJ1-2,TRBD1,-,TRBV3-1,CASSQGVRGDYGYTF,TGTGCCAGCAGCCAAGGGGTCAGGGGGGACTATGGCTACACCTTC
TRBJ2-1,-,few,TRBV15,CATKGGSYNEQFF,TGTGCCACCAAGGGTGGCTCCTACAATGAGCAGTTCTTC
TRBJ1-2,TRBD1,once,TRBV11-2,CASSSSTGSGYTF,TGTGCCAGCAGCTCATCGACAGGGTCTGGCTACACCTTC
TRBJ2-3,TRBD1,many,TRBV19,CASSVYRTGGLTDTQYF,TGTGCCAGTAGTGTCTACCGGACAGGGGGCCTCACAGATACGCAGTATTTT
TRBJ2-3,-,-,TRBV2,CASRGLPTDTQYF,TGTGCCAGCAGAGGACTGCCCACAGATACGCAGTATTTT
TRBJ1-1,TRBD1,-,TRBV6-1,CASLPWTGATEAFF,TGTGCCAGCCTGCCTTGGACAGGGGCTACTGAAGCTTTCTTT
TRBJ2-5,TRBD2,many,TRBV19,CASRKLAGDQETQYF,TGTGCCAGTAGAAAACTAGCGGGAGACCAAGAGACCCAGTACTTC
TRBJ2-1,-,-,TRBV5-1,CASSLRQLGREDEQFF,TGCGCCAGCAGCTTGAGACAGCTCGGGAGAGAGGATGAGCAGTTCTTC
TRBJ1-1,-,many,TRBV7-9,CASSLTLNTEAFF,TGTGCCAGCAGCTTAACATTGAACACTGAAGCTTTCTTT
TRBJ2-7,-,-,TRBV6-1,CASSEGLIAGQFYEQYF,TGTGCCAGCAGTGAGGGATTAATAGCGGGACAGTTCTACGAGCAGTACTTC
TRBJ1-3,-,-,TRBV30,CACTRDISGNTIYF,TGTGCCTGTACCAGGGACATCTCTGGAAACACCATATATTTT
TRBJ2-2,-,few,TRBV28,CASTFAGRSGTGELFF,TGTGCCAGCACGTTCGCGGGAAGAAGCGGCACCGGGGAGCTGTTTTTT
TRBJ2-1,TRBD2,-,TRBV7-3,CASSLMGLGFYNEQFF,TGTGCCAGCAGCTTAATGGGACTAGGATTCTACAATGAGCAGTTCTTC
TRBJ1-2,-,few,TRBV24-1,CATSDWTSGYTF,TGTGCCACCAGTGATTGGACTTCCGGCTACACCTTC
TRBJ1-2,TRBD1,many,TRBV7-9,CASSLDGTGRGYTF,TGTGCCAGCAGCTTAGATGGGACAGGACGTGGCTACACCTTC
TRBJ2-7,-,-,TRBV7-9,CASSYGPAYEQYF,TGTGCCAGCAGCTATGGTCCTGCCTACGAGCAGTACTTC
TRBJ1-1,TRBD1,many,TRBV13,CASSSFQNRGSARVNTEAFF,TGTGCCAGCAGCTCTTTCCAAAACAGGGGCAGTGCGAGGGTGAACACTGAAGCTTTCTTT
TRBJ2-1,-,-,TRBV3-1,CASSQDRAYNEQFF,TGTGCCAGCAGCCAAGATAGGGCCTACAATGAGCAGTTCTTC
TRBJ1-2,-,many,TRBV5-6,CASSLARANYGYTF,TGTGCCAGCAGCTTGGCCAGGGCTAACTATGGCTACACCTTC
TRBJ1-1,-,few,TRBV2,CASRASPNTEAFF,TGTGCCAGCAGGGCAAGTCCCAACACTGAAGCTTTCTTT
TRBJ2-2,-,many,TRBV16,CASSHGKTGELFF,TGTGCCAGCAGCCATGGAAAGACCGGGGAGCTGTTTTTT
TRBJ2-1,-,few,TRBV29-1,CSGEKDSGKYNEQFF,TGCAGCGGCGAAAAGGACAGCGGGAAATACAATGAGCAGTTCTTC
TRBJ2-3,-,many,TRBV7-2,CASSLQSHRALRTDTQYF,TGTGCCAGCAGCCTACAATCCCACCGGGCCTTGAGAACAGATACGCAGTATTTT
TRBJ1-6,-,few,TRBV6-2/TRBV6-3,CASSDLHGVTRSPLHF,TGTGCCAGCAGCGACCTACATGGGGTAACGCGGTCACCCCTCCACTTT
TRBJ2-1,TRBD2,-,TRBV10-1,CASSDYRTGTSDYNEQFF,TGCGCCAGCAGTGATTATCGAACCGGGACTAGCGACTACAATGAGCAGTTCTTC
TRBJ2-3,TRBD1,-,TRBV20-1,CSARRQGGSDTQYF,TGCAGTGCTAGGCGACAGGGGGGTTCAGATACGCAGTATTTT
TRBJ2-1,-,many,TRBV7-7,CASSPEASGYYNEQFF,TGTGCTAGCAGCCCTGAGGCAAGCGGATACTACAATGAGCAGTTCTTC
TRBJ2-1,TRBD2,medium-sized,TRBV24-1,CATSARLAGDYNEQFF,TGTGCCACCAGTGCCCGACTAGCGGGAGACTACAATGAGCAGTTCTTC
TRBJ2-1,TRBD1,-,TRBV5-4,CASSWDRDPYNEQFF,TGTGCCAGCAGCTGGGACAGGGACCCCTACAATGAGCAGTTCTTC
TRBJ2-7,-,-,TRBV3-1,CASSPPGAMVRYEQYF,TGTGCCAGCAGCCCTCCAGGGGCCATGGTGCGGTACGAGCAGTACTTC
TRBJ2-7,-,-,TRBV6-4,CASSDVPESKQYF,TGTGCCAGCAGTGACGTGCCAGAGTCGAAGCAGTACTTC
TRBJ2-1,-,-,TRBV11-2,CASRQKGRLSYNEQFF,TGTGCCAGCAGGCAGAAGGGGAGGCTCTCCTACAATGAGCAGTTCTTC
TRBJ2-7,-,few,TRBV27,CASSSGAGAGAIPYEQYF,TGTGCCAGCAGTTCGGGGGCCGGTGCGGGGGCGATTCCCTACGAGCAGTACTTC
TRBJ2-5,-,large,TRBV6-2/TRBV6-3,CASSYDGGVGGETQYF,TGTGCCAGCAGTTACGATGGGGGAGTGGGAGGAGAGACCCAGTACTTC
TRBJ2-1,TRBD2,-,TRBV11-2,CASSLSRAGGGDEQFF,TGTGCCAGCAGCTTATCACGAGCGGGAGGTGGGGATGAGCAGTTCTTC
TRBJ2-2,-,few,TRBV6-6,CAISYGVGNTGELFF,TGTGCCATCAGTTACGGGGTCGGTAACACCGGGGAGCTGTTTTTT
TRBJ2-7,-,medium-sized,TRBV6-1,CASNERFTYEQYF,TGTGCCAGCAACGAGCGTTTTACCTACGAGCAGTACTTC
TRBJ2-7,-,many,TRBV5-1,CASSLGLPTYEQYF,TGCGCCAGCAGCTTGGGACTACCGACCTACGAGCAGTACTTC
TRBJ1-1,TRBD1,medium-sized,TRBV11-2,CASSLDRGFSGNTEAFF,TGTGCCAGCAGCCTCGACAGGGGATTTTCAGGAAACACTGAAGCTTTCTTT
TRBJ2-7,-,medium-sized,TRBV27,CASSLWPPYEQYF,TGTGCCAGCAGTTTATGGCCCCCCTACGAGCAGTACTTC
TRBJ1-1,-,-,TRBV6-2/TRBV6-3,CASRSTGMNTEAFF,TGTGCCAGCAGATCCACAGGGATGAACACTGAAGCTTTCTTT
TRBJ2-3,TRBD2,many,TRBV9,CASSVAPPLAASTDTQYF,TGTGCCAGCAGCGTAGCCCCCCCGCTAGCGGCTAGCACAGATACGCAGTATTTT
TRBJ1-1,-,many,TRBV7-2,CASSLGGLNTEAFF,TGTGCCAGCAGCTTAGGGGGGCTGAACACTGAAGCTTTCTTT